These 26 T cell receptor beta chains share one sample of origin, sequenced in a study of blood T cells in healthy people across ages. For the second PCR, which ran for roughly 6 to 12 cycles, a sample-barcoded 5' primer and a J-beta primer mix were used. One entry per CDR3 protein, called by TCRdb with MiXCR from the 5' RACE reads. Of about 780,000 distinct CDR3 sequences in the sample, around half were seen once. What was sequenced was blood. The receptors originated from a man at least 80 years old in good health.

This chain joins TRBV20-1 and TRBJ2-5; weak D call: TRBD2 (5 bases). Trimming stripped 3 bases from V and 1 base from J, with 6 bases between. CDR3 length: 12 residues. From germline, CDR1 is DFQATT and CDR2 SNEGSKA (reference sequence). The CDR3 nucleotides read TGCAGTGCTAGGGACTTCCAAGAGACCCAGTACTTC. This gives the protein CSARDFQETQYF.

For the CDR3, the DNA is TGCGCCAGCAGCTTGGGAGGGGGCCGAGGCGGGAGGATGAGAGAGACCCAGTACTTC. It specifies CASSLGGGRGGRMRETQYF. The chain recombines TRBV5-1 with TRBJ2-5; D perhaps matches TRBD2 (8 bases). V lost 0 bases and J 4 bases, leaving 25 bases between the germline ends. Per germline, CDR1 SGHRS and CDR2 YFSETQ. The CDR3 sequence is 19 residues long.

V and J are TRBV28 and TRBJ2-3; possible D gene TRBD2, 5 bases. V lost 6 bases, J lost 1 base, and 14 bases lay in between. This CDR3 region has 15 residues. The germline V gene has CDR1 MDHEN and CDR2 SYDVKM. The CDR3 DNA sequence: TGTGCCAGCAGCCTTCCGGGGTCTGGCACAGATACGCAGTATTTT. Protein: CASSLPGSGTDTQYF.

As for this clonotype: A read error may account for a junction end that differs from germline. The chain recombines TRBV9 with TRBJ2-4; 12 positions match TRBD1. The J call may be incorrect, as the DNA end agrees better with TRBJ2-5. This CDR3 is built from 15 residues. Germline V CDR1 and CDR2: SGDLS, YYNGEE. The CDR3 is CAGSVMGQGAETQYF. In DNA form, the CDR3 reads TGTGCCGGCAGCGTGATGGGACAGGGGGCAGAGACCCAGTACTTC.

Note on this clonotype: With a much larger clone just one base away, this may be a read error. The chain uses TRBV29-1 and TRBJ2-1; 7 bases are a match to TRBD1. The DNA matches TRBJ2-7 better at its end, which makes the J call doubtful. Per germline, CDR1 SQVTM and CDR2 ANQGSEA. The CDR3 is 14 amino acids. The CDR3 sequence is CSLSGTELDNGQYF. The CDR3 DNA sequence: TGCAGCCTCTCCGGGACAGAGCTAGACAATGGGCAGTACTTC.

The gene calls are TRBV28 and TRBJ2-3, with 11 bases matching TRBD1. The CDR3 runs 15 residues. Per germline, CDR1 MDHEN and CDR2 SYDVKM. Trimming took 8 bases from V and 4 from J; bases not matched to a gene: 8. CDR3 loop: CASVRTGGLPDTQYF. DNA for the CDR3: TGTGCCAGCGTACGGACAGGGGGCCTCCCAGATACGCAGTATTTT.

As for this clonotype: With a much larger clone just one base away, this may be a read error. V and J are TRBV30 and TRBJ2-1; D is perhaps TRBD2 (5 bases). Germline V gives CDR1 GTSNPN, CDR2 SVGIG (reference sequence). The CDR3 is 12 residues long. CDR3 in DNA: TGTGCCGGGAGTGCATCTAGCCCTGAGCAGTTCTTC. As protein: CAGSASSPEQFF.

J is TRBJ1-1 and V is TRBV29-1, with a tentative D call TRBD1 (6 bases). CDR1 is SQVTM and CDR2 is ANQGSEA in the germline V gene. This CDR3 region has 14 residues. Trimming pared 5 bases from V and 0 bases from J, leaving 13 bases between. CDR3 DNA sequence: TGCAGCGTTCGGAGGACAGTTATGAACACTGAAGCTTTCTTT. This gives the protein CSVRRTVMNTEAFF.

This clonotype has more than one count but fewer than ten. The CDR3 sequence: CASSYPSPRGNQPQHF. The CDR3, as DNA: TGTGCCAGCAGTTACCCCAGTCCCAGGGGCAATCAGCCCCAGCATTTT. The chain carries TRBV6-6 and TRBJ1-5; TRBD1 might be the D (5 bases). Trimming stripped 2 bases from V and 2 bases from J, with 13 bases between. CDR1 and CDR2 from the germline V gene are MNHNY and SVGAGI (reference sequence). CDR3 length: 16 residues.

J is TRBJ2-3 and V is TRBV27; D is tentatively TRBD1 or TRBD2 (5 bases each). V lost 3 bases to trimming and J lost 5 bases, with 21 bases between them. The CDR3 is 17 amino acids. CDR1 is MNHEY and CDR2 is SMNVEV in the germline V gene (reference sequence). The CDR3 loop is CASSLGPDGTGRDTQYF. The CDR3 region has the DNA TGTGCCAGCAGTTTGGGCCCTGACGGGACCGGCCGAGATACGCAGTATTTT.

A note on this clonotype: Since a much larger clone is just one base distant, this may be a read error. The chain recombines TRBV6-7 with TRBJ1-2, with TRBD1 as a possible D gene (5 bases). TRBV6-7 is filed as an ORF, its function uncertain. Trimming removed 0 bases at V and 3 bases at J, with 8 bases between. The CDR3 is made up of 14 amino acids. The CDR3 here is CASSYSGTHYGYTF. DNA for the CDR3: TGTGCCAGCAGTTACTCGGGGACCCACTATGGCTACACCTTC.

This clonotype was recorded a few times. The chain is built from TRBV12-3 or TRBV12-4 and TRBJ2-6; the D gene is possibly TRBD2 (6 bases). The V and J ends lost 4 bases and 2 bases respectively, with 15 bases between them. The CDR3 consists of 17 residues. CDR3 nucleotides: TGTGCCAGCAGTTCTACCACTAGCTGGGCTGGGGCCAACGTCCTGACTTTC. Translating gives CASSSTTSWAGANVLTF.

The chain uses TRBV9 and TRBJ2-7; D unresolved. Germline V gene lookup returns CDR1 SGDLS and CDR2 YYNGEE. The V and J ends lost 3 bases and 2 bases respectively, with 9 bases between them. The CDR3 length is 13 residues. Here the CDR3 reads CASSAGDAYEQYF. In DNA form, the CDR3 reads TGTGCCAGCAGCGCCGGAGATGCCTACGAGCAGTACTTC. The full variable domain, rest sourced from reference TRBV9 and TRBJ2-7, is DSGVTQTPKHLITATGQRVTLRCSPRSGDLSVYWYQQSLDQGLQFLIQYYNGEERAKGNILERFSAQQFPDLHSELNLSSLELGDSALYFCASSAGDAYEQYFGPGTRLTVT.

This clonotype was detected only a few times. This chain connects TRBV12-3 or TRBV12-4 to TRBJ2-1; 7 nucleotides align to TRBD2. CDR3 length: 17 amino acids. The junction had 10 bases not matched to a gene; V was cut back by 3 bases and J by 2 bases. For the CDR3, the DNA is TGTGCCAGCAGTTTCTGGGGGAGGGCCGAGACCTACAATGAGCAGTTCTTC. The encoded protein is CASSFWGRAETYNEQFF.

This chain joins TRBV20-1 and TRBJ2-5; 8 bases match TRBD2. This CDR3 is 15 amino acids long. Germline loops: CDR1 DFQATT, CDR2 SNEGSKA (reference sequence). The junction had 14 bases not matched to a gene; V was cut back by 6 bases and J by 5 bases. The CDR3 bases are TGCAGTGCCCCCTTGGACGGGAGGGCCTCGGAGACCCAGTACTTC. As protein: CSAPLDGRASETQYF.

This clonotype has just one count. The gene calls are TRBV6-6 and TRBJ2-3; D gene uncertain. The CDR3 consists of 12 residues. Germline assignment: CDR1 MNHNY and CDR2 SVGAGI (reference sequence). V lost 6 bases and J 14 bases, leaving 18 bases between the germline ends. Written as DNA, the CDR3 is TGTGCCAGCAGCCTTCCCTCGCTGCTCTGGTATTTT. This sequence encodes CASSLPSLLWYF.

The V call is TRBV6-1, the J call TRBJ1-2; D unclear. Germline CDR1 reads MNHNS; CDR2 reads SASEGT. The CDR3 covers 13 residues. V was cut by 3 bases and J by 7 bases, with 12 bases left in between. The CDR3 loop reads CASSDRLSSGYTF. DNA for the CDR3: TGTGCCAGCAGTGACAGGCTCTCCTCTGGCTACACCTTC.

V and J are TRBV29-1 and TRBJ2-7; D possibly corresponds to TRBD1 (5 bases). This CDR3 region has 13 residues. V lost 4 bases, J lost 2 bases, and 12 bases lay in between. Germline V lookup: CDR1 SQVTM, CDR2 ANQGSEA. The CDR3 sequence is CSVGQTTAYEQYF. The CDR3 nucleotides read TGCAGCGTTGGACAGACAACCGCCTACGAGCAGTACTTC.

The chain links TRBV29-1 to TRBJ2-3; D possibly matches TRBD1 or TRBD2 (5 bases each). CDR1 SQVTM and CDR2 ANQGSEA come from the germline V gene. CDR3 length: 14 amino acids. V lost 6 bases and J lost 0, with 13 bases in between. Written as DNA, the CDR3 is TGCAGCGTGGTGGATTGGGACAGCACAGATACGCAGTATTTT. It yields the protein CSVVDWDSTDTQYF.

For this clonotype: This may be a read error: a much more frequent sequence differs by one nucleotide. This chain links TRBV9 with TRBJ1-6; D is possibly TRBD1 (5 bases). The CDR3 loop spans 15 amino acids. The V gene's germline CDR1 is SGDLS and CDR2 YYNGEE. The CDR3 sequence: CASSVARDPNSSLHF. CDR3 DNA sequence: TGTGCCAGCAGCGTAGCTCGGGACCCAAATTCATCCCTCCACTTT. The full variable domain, its missing parts supplied by reference TRBV9 and TRBJ1-6, is DSGVTQTPKHLITATGQRVTLRCSPRSGDLSVYWYQQSLDQGLQFLIQYYNGEERAKGNILERFSAQQFPDLHSELNLSSLELGDSALYFCASSVARDPNSSLHFGNGTRLTVT.

V and J are TRBV12-3 or TRBV12-4 and TRBJ2-3; D is unresolved. V was clipped by 3 bases and J by 3 bases, with 10 bases between them. The CDR3 loop spans 14 amino acids. This CDR3 is CASSFRVTTDTQYF. The CDR3 DNA reads TGTGCCAGCAGTTTTCGGGTGACAACAGATACGCAGTATTTT.

The sample holds a few counts of this clonotype. This chain joins TRBV2 and TRBJ2-3; 11 bases are a match to TRBD2. Germline CDR1 and CDR2: SNHLY and FYNNEI. J was trimmed by 3 bases and V by 4 bases; bases with no gene match: 9. The CDR3 has 17 amino acids. CDR3 nucleotides: TGTGCCAGCAGTGGGCTGACTAGCGGGATCGGTACAGATACGCAGTATTTT. Its translation: CASSGLTSGIGTDTQYF.

CDR3 residues: CSVVREGLQETQYF. The CDR3 DNA reads TGCAGCGTTGTTCGGGAGGGCCTCCAAGAGACCCAGTACTTC. The chain couples TRBV29-1 to TRBJ2-5; the match to TRBD2 covers 8 bases. The J segment lost 1 base and the V segment lost 4 bases, leaving 5 bases of the junction unmatched. Germline values: CDR1 SQVTM, CDR2 ANQGSEA. This CDR3 comprises 14 residues.

The chain carries TRBV10-3 and TRBJ2-4, with 8 bases fitting TRBD1. The J call is in doubt because the DNA end fits TRBJ2-7 better. CDR3 length equals 16 residues. From germline, CDR1 is ENHRY and CDR2 SYGVKD. CDR3 sequence (DNA): TGTGCCATCAGTGAGTCGACTCAGGGACAGGAGGGCGAGCAGTACTTC. It translates to CAISESTQGQEGEQYF.

This clonotype was seen a handful of times. The gene calls are TRBV30 and TRBJ2-6, with 8 bases that match TRBD1. The CDR3 extends over 19 amino acids. CDR1 and CDR2 (germline): GTSNPN, SVGIG (reference sequence). Germline trimming cut 1 base from V and 1 base from J; bases unmatched to any gene: 12. The CDR3 spells CAWSGYAGGLGSGANVLTF. The CDR3 nucleotides are TGTGCCTGGAGTGGGTATGCAGGGGGCTTGGGGTCTGGGGCCAACGTCCTGACTTTC.

This clonotype was seen a handful of times. The chain uses TRBV9 and TRBJ2-1; TRBD2 matches at 11 bases. Trimming took 0 bases from V and 3 from J; bases not matched to a gene: 2. Germline-derived CDR1 and CDR2 are SGDLS and YYNGEE. The CDR3 loop spans 16 amino acids. The CDR3, as DNA: TGTGCCAGCAGCGTAGCTAGCGGGAGGTTCTACAATGAGCAGTTCTTC. Translation gives CASSVASGRFYNEQFF.